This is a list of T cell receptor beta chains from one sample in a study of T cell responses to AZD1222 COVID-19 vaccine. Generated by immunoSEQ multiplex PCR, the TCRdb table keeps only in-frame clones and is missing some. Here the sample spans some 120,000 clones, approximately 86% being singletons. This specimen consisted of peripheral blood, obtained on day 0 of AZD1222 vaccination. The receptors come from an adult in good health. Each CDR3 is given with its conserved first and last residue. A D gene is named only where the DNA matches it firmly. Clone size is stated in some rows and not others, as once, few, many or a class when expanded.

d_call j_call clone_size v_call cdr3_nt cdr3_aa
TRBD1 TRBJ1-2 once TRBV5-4 TGTGCCAGCAGCTTCCGGGACAGGGAGTCTGGCTACACCTTC CASSFRDRESGYTF
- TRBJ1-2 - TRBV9 TGTGCCAGCAATGTGGGCGGCTATGGCTACACCTTC CASNVGGYGYTF
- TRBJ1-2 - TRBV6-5 TGTGCCAGCAGTTACTCGAGTGGGGAGAATTATGGCTACACCTTC CASSYSSGENYGYTF
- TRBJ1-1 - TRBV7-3 TGTGCCAGCAGCCAACAGCAGAACACTGAAGCTTTCTTT CASSQQQNTEAFF
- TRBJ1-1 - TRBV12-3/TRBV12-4 TGTGCCAGCAGTTTTTCAGGCAAGGAAGCTTTCTTT CASSFSGKEAFF
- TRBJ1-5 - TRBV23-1 TGCGCCAGCACCACTCTAGGAGCTCCCGGGCGTAGCAATCAGCCCCAGCATTTT CASTTLGAPGRSNQPQHF
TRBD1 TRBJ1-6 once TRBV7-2 TGTGCCAGCAGAATCCTTGGACAGGGGAGGAATTCACCCCTCCACTTT CASRILGQGRNSPLHF
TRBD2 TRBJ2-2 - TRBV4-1 TGCGCCAGCAGCCAAACTTTTAGCGGGAGGCTCATGGAGCTGTTTTTT CASSQTFSGRLMELFF
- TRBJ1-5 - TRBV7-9 TGTGCCAGCAGCTTAGGGGGATATAGCAATCAGCCCCAGCATTTT CASSLGGYSNQPQHF
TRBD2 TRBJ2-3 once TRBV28 TGTGCCAGCATAGGGAGCGGGGGGCCAATAGATACGCAGTATTTT CASIGSGGPIDTQYF
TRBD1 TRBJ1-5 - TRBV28 TGTGCCAGCAGTCGCCGAATGGGACAGGGCTATCAGCCCCAGCATTTT CASSRRMGQGYQPQHF
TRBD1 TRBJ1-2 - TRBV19 TGTGCCAGTAGTCCCCTGGACAGGGCACCTTATGGCTACACCTTC CASSPLDRAPYGYTF
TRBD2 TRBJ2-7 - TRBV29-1 TGCAGCGTTGGAGAGACTAGCGGGAGTGTCGAGCAGTACTTC CSVGETSGSVEQYF
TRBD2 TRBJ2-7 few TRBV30 TGTGCCTGGAGTTCTCGCGGGACTAGCAGGAACGAGCAGTACTTC CAWSSRGTSRNEQYF
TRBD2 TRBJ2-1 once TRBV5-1 TGCGCCAGCAGAGTGTGGACTAGCGGTTACAATGAGCAGTTCTTC CASRVWTSGYNEQFF
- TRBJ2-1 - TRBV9 TGTGCCAGCAGCGTAGAGGGCCACTACAATGAGCAGTTCTTC CASSVEGHYNEQFF
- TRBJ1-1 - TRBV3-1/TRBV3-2 TGTGCCAGCAGCCAACGCAGGTTTAGTGAAGCTTTCTTT CASSQRRFSEAFF
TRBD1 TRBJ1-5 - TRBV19 TGTGCCAGTAAAAACCCCAGGGGGGATCAGCCCCAGCATTTT CASKNPRGDQPQHF
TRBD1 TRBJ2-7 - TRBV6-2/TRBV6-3 TGTGCCAGCAGCATACTCGGGACAGGGGGCAGCTACGAGCAGTACTTC CASSILGTGGSYEQYF
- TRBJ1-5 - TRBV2 TGTGCCAGCAGTGAAAGGGGTCAGCCCCAGCATTTT CASSERGQPQHF
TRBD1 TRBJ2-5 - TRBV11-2 TGTGCCAGCAGCGGCAGAGACAGGGGCCACCAAGAGACCCAGTACTTC CASSGRDRGHQETQYF
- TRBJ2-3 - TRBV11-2 TGTGCCAGCAGCTTAGGTCTCAGGGATACGCAGTATTTT CASSLGLRDTQYF
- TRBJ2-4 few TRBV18 TGTGCCAGCTCACCGACGATAGCCAAAAACATTCAGTACTTC CASSPTIAKNIQYF
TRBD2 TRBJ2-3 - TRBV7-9 TGTGCCAGCAGCTTAGCGTCTAGCGGAGACTACACAGATACGCAGTATTTT CASSLASSGDYTDTQYF
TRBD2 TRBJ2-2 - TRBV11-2 TGTGCCAGCAGCTTAGGTAGTAGCGGGAGCCGGACCGGGGAGCTGTTTTTT CASSLGSSGSRTGELFF
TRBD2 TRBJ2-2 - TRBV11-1 TGTGCCAGCAGCTATCTATCGACCGGGAGGGGGCTGTTTTTT CASSYLSTGRGLFF
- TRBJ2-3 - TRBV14 TGTGCCAGCAGCATTTCTTTGGCAGGTAGCACAGATACGCAGTATTTT CASSISLAGSTDTQYF
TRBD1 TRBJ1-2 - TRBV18 TGTGCCAGCTCACCACCTGGACAGGGGAACTATGGCTACACCTTC CASSPPGQGNYGYTF